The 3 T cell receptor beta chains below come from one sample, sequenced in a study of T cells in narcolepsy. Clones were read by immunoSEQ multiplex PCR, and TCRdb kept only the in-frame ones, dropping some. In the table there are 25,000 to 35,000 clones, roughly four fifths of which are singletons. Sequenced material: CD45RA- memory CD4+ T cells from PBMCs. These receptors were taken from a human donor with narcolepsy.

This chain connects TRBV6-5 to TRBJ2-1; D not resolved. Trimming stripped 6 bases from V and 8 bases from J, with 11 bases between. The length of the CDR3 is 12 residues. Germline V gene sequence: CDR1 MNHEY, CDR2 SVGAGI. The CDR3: CASRERVDEQFF. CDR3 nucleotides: TGTGCCAGCAGAGAAAGGGTCGATGAGCAGTTCTTC.

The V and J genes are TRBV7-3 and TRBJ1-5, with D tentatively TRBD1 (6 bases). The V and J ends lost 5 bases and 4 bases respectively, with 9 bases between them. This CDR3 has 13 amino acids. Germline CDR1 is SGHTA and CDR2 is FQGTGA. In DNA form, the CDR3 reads TGTGCCAGCAGCGCCGACAGGAATCAGCCCCAGCATTTT. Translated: CASSADRNQPQHF.

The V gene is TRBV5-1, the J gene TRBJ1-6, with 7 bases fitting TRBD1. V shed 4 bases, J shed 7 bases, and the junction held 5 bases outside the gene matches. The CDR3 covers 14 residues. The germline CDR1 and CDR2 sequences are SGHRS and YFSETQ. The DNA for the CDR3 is TGCGCCAGCAGCCCGGGACAGCCCAATTCACCCCTCCACTTT. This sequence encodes CASSPGQPNSPLHF.